This entry features one T cell receptor beta chain sequence. This sample was taken from a study of blood T cell repertoires in COVID-19. The CDR3 covers 16 residues. Grouping used clinical history reported by participants in a survey and questionnaire. This table comes from immunoSEQ multiplex PCR, and its TCRdb copy is limited to in-frame clones, with some not included. The profile covers under 400,000 clones, with about nine tenths appearing a single time and 1% taken by the ten largest. The sequenced sample was PBMCs or T cells enriched from blood (not recorded which). The V and J genes are TRBV1 and TRBJ2-4; no check of the table's D call, TRBD2, against the DNA was made. TRBV1 is an annotated pseudogene. The source is a woman aged 25 to 39 who had been exposed to COVID-19. CDR3 coding DNA: TGCACCAGCAGCCAAGTGACGACCGGGGACAAAAACATTCAGTACTTC. Amino acid sequence: CTSSQVTTGDKNIQYF.